Listed below are T cell receptor beta chains from one sample, sequenced in a study of CD8 T cells in ankylosing spondylitis. MiXCR, run by TCRdb on the 5' RACE reads, gives a single entry per CDR3 protein. The table has fewer than 650,000 distinct CDR3 sequences, more than 9.5% seen once. Sequencing was carried out using blood, either unsorted or a sorted T cell fraction (not recorded which). The source is a male donor with ankylosing spondylitis. The CDR3 runs from the conserved cysteine through the conserved F or W. D genes are given only for firm matches. Clone size, where shown, is once, few, many, or a class for clones that have expanded.

clone_size j_call v_call d_call cdr3_nt cdr3_aa
NA TRBJ1-6 TRBV30 NA TGTGCCTGGAGTGTTGACCCCTATAATTCACCCCTCCACTTT CAWSVDPYNSPLHF
NA TRBJ1-6 TRBV10-3 NA TGTGCCATTAGCGCCGGGACGCTAAGAGAGAATTCACCCCTCCACTTT CAISAGTLRENSPLHF
few TRBJ1-4 TRBV4-2 NA TGTGCCAGCAGCCAAGGTCAGGGAAGGAATGAACTGTTTTTT CASSQGQGRNELFF
NA TRBJ2-7 TRBV10-3 NA TGTGCCATCAGTGGGATAGGGGACGAGCAGTACTTC CAISGIGDEQYF
NA TRBJ1-2 TRBV3-1 NA TGTGCCAGCAGCCAAGATTCGTCAGGGACGGGTGGCTACACCTTC CASSQDSSGTGGYTF
few TRBJ1-2 TRBV5-1 TRBD1 TGTGCCAGCAGCTTAGCAGGGGGCGATGGCTACACCTTC CASSLAGGDGYTF
NA TRBJ1-1 TRBV11-3 NA TGTGCCAGCAGCTTAGATCCTGGACAGATGACTGAAGCTTTCTTT CASSLDPGQMTEAFF
NA TRBJ2-3 TRBV12-3/TRBV12-4 TRBD2 TGTGCCAGCAGTCCATCCTCTTCACTAGCGGGCACAGATACGCAGTATTTT CASSPSSSLAGTDTQYF
few TRBJ2-1 TRBV7-2 TRBD2 TGTGCCAGCAGCTATATAGCGGGAGCTTCGGGCAATGAGCAGTTCTTC CASSYIAGASGNEQFF
few TRBJ1-5 TRBV19 NA TGTGCCAGTAGTATCTCAGGGGAAAGCAATCAGCCCCAGCATTTT CASSISGESNQPQHF
few TRBJ2-2 TRBV20-1 TRBD2 TGCAGTGCCCCGGGACTATCAGACACCGGGGAGCTGTTTTTT CSAPGLSDTGELFF
few TRBJ2-1 TRBV5-6 NA TGTGCCAGCAGCCGTACCGTGATTAGCGGAAAGCCGTACGAGCAGTTCTTC CASSRTVISGKPYEQFF
few TRBJ1-1 TRBV5-1 TRBD1 TGCGCCAGCAGCTTGGGGGGGACAGACTTTAGGTTGAACACTGAAGCTTTCTTT CASSLGGTDFRLNTEAFF
NA TRBJ2-3 TRBV6-1 NA TGTGCCAGCAGCGGACCTGGGGTAGATACGCAGTATTTT CASSGPGVDTQYF
NA TRBJ2-5 TRBV7-6 NA TGTGCCAGCAGCGCCGCGTACCAAGAGACCCAGTACTTC CASSAAYQETQYF
NA TRBJ2-2 TRBV5-1 NA TGCGCCAGCAGCCGACGACCTAGCGTTTCGAACACCGGGGAGCTGTTTTTT CASSRRPSVSNTGELFF
few TRBJ1-5 TRBV20-1 NA TGCAGTGCTAGAGCTACAGGGCATAGCAATCAGCCCCAGCATTTT CSARATGHSNQPQHF
NA TRBJ1-2 TRBV29-1 TRBD1 TGCAGCGTTGGGCAGGGGGCTAATGGCTACACCTTC CSVGQGANGYTF
few TRBJ1-2 TRBV24-1 NA TGTGCCACCAGTGAAGCCGGAGGACATTATGGCTACACCTTC CATSEAGGHYGYTF
NA TRBJ1-5 TRBV12-3/TRBV12-4 NA TGTGCCAGCAGTTTGAGTTTTAGGGGCCGCAATCAGCCCCAGCATTTT CASSLSFRGRNQPQHF
NA TRBJ2-1 TRBV5-1 NA TGCGCCAGCAGCTTGGATATAACTGTTAAGTTCTTC CASSLDITVKFF
many TRBJ1-5 TRBV7-2 NA TGTGCCAGCAGCTTACCGGGACAATTCAGGGAGCCCCAGCATTTT CASSLPGQFREPQHF
NA TRBJ2-7 TRBV20-1 TRBD2 TGCAGTGCTAGAGATCCCCTAGCGGGAACCGAGCAGTACTTC CSARDPLAGTEQYF
few TRBJ2-7 TRBV20-1 NA TGCAGTGCTCCTGCCCCGGCTGCAACCTACGAGCAGTACTTC CSAPAPAATYEQYF
many TRBJ2-3 TRBV7-9 NA TGTGCCAGCAGCTTAGCGCTGGGTACCCCCGGTGCAGATACGCAGTATTTT CASSLALGTPGADTQYF
few TRBJ2-2 TRBV12-3/TRBV12-4 TRBD2 TGTGCCACCCATCGGGAGGCGGCCGGGGAGCTGTTTTTT CATHREAAGELFF
NA TRBJ1-5 TRBV2 NA TGTGCCAGCAGTGAAGGAGGGGCCACTCAGCCCCAGCATTTT CASSEGGATQPQHF
NA TRBJ2-5 TRBV7-8 TRBD2 TGTGCCACCACCCAGCGGGAGGTGGAGACCCAGTACTTC CATTQREVETQYF
NA TRBJ1-4 TRBV7-9 NA TGTGCCAGCAGCCCAGAGGCACACTATAATGAAAAACTGTTTTTT CASSPEAHYNEKLFF
few TRBJ2-3 TRBV5-1 NA TGCGCCAGCAGCTTGCTCTCTTCCTCCACAGATACGCAGTATTTT CASSLLSSSTDTQYF
few TRBJ1-1 TRBV15 TRBD1 TGTGCCACCAGCAGTCGCCGGGACAGGGGCACTGAAGCTTTCTTT CATSSRRDRGTEAFF
few TRBJ2-1 TRBV6-1 TRBD2 TGTGCCACCCTCCGCACTAGCGGGAATGGTGAGCAGTTCTTC CATLRTSGNGEQFF
few TRBJ2-1 TRBV29-1 NA TGCAGCGTCCTGGGTGGCCTGGAGGATGAGCAGTTCTTC CSVLGGLEDEQFF
NA TRBJ1-1 TRBV5-6 TRBD1 TGTGCCAGCAGCACGGGACAGACGAACACTGAAGCTTTCTTT CASSTGQTNTEAFF
few TRBJ2-1 TRBV10-3 NA TGTGCCACCCAAGATGGGTATAGGAATGAGCAGTTCTTC CATQDGYRNEQFF
many TRBJ1-1 TRBV20-1 TRBD1 TGCAGTGCCCATAGAACAGGGGCGGCGGACACTGAAGCTTTCTTT CSAHRTGAADTEAFF
NA TRBJ2-1 TRBV9 TRBD2 TGTGCCAGCAGCGCCCCTACCAAGCTAGCGGGAGGTTCGCGCTCCTACAATGAGCAGTTCTTC CASSAPTKLAGGSRSYNEQFF
NA TRBJ1-3 TRBV25-1 NA TGTGCCACCGTTACTAAATCTGGAAACACCATATATTTT CATVTKSGNTIYF
many TRBJ2-5 TRBV10-3 TRBD1 TGTGCCATCAACCCGGGGACAGGAAGCCAAGAGACCCAGTACTTC CAINPGTGSQETQYF
few TRBJ2-1 TRBV7-9 NA TGTGCCAGCAGCTTATTCGGGGGGCGAAGTGGTGAGCAGTTCTTC CASSLFGGRSGEQFF
NA TRBJ1-5 TRBV2 TRBD1 TGTGCCAGCAGTGAAGGGGGGACAGGACTCAATCAGCCCCAGCATTTT CASSEGGTGLNQPQHF
few TRBJ2-3 TRBV7-9 NA TGTGCCAGCAACCAGGGTGGCGGCACAGATACGCAGTATTTT CASNQGGGTDTQYF
NA TRBJ2-4 TRBV15 TRBD2 TGTGCCACCAGCACCTACCTAGCGGGAGTGGGGAACATTCAGTACTTC CATSTYLAGVGNIQYF
few TRBJ2-5 TRBV20-1 NA TGCAGTGCCGCTTCAACGGGGGAGACCCAGTACTTC CSAASTGETQYF
NA TRBJ2-5 TRBV7-9 NA TGTGCCAGCACCGGCTATAATGGGGAGACCCAGTACTTC CASTGYNGETQYF
many TRBJ2-3 TRBV12-3/TRBV12-4 NA TGTGCCAGCAGCCGGGCGCTGGGGCTTGACACAGATACGCAGTATTTT CASSRALGLDTDTQYF
NA TRBJ2-1 TRBV19 NA TGTGCCAGTAGTAGGGAGCGTTTGGACAATGAGCAGTTCTTC CASSRERLDNEQFF
NA TRBJ2-5 TRBV5-1 NA TGCGCCAGCAGCCCCCTACAGCGGCAAAAGACCCAGTACTTC CASSPLQRQKTQYF
few TRBJ1-6 TRBV20-1 NA TGCAGTGCTAGACAGGGGAGGGATTCACCCCTCCACTTT CSARQGRDSPLHF
many TRBJ2-3 TRBV7-2 TRBD2 TGTGCCAGCAGCCCTGGACTAGCGGGGATAAGCACAGATACGCAGTATTTT CASSPGLAGISTDTQYF
few TRBJ2-5 TRBV25-1 NA TGTGCCAGCAGTGATCTAGAGTACCAGTACTTC CASSDLEYQYF
few TRBJ2-5 TRBV7-9 TRBD2 TGTGCCAGCAGCCCCCGTAGCGGGAGGGGAGGGGAGACCCAGTACTTC CASSPRSGRGGETQYF
many TRBJ1-1 TRBV7-9 NA TGTGCCAGCAGCTTAGAGGTAGACACTGAAGCTTTCTTT CASSLEVDTEAFF
many TRBJ2-2 TRBV12-3/TRBV12-4 NA TGTGCCAGCAATAGGGGAGTTGGCACCGGGGAGCTGTTTTTT CASNRGVGTGELFF
NA TRBJ1-2 TRBV20-1 NA TGCAGTGCTATCGGCACGTTGGATGGCTACACCTTC CSAIGTLDGYTF
NA TRBJ2-1 TRBV6-2/TRBV6-3 TRBD2 TGTGCCAGCAGTAGTCCACTAGCGGAGGGATACAATGAGCAGTTCTTC CASSSPLAEGYNEQFF
few TRBJ2-4 TRBV6-5 TRBD1 TGTGCCAGCAGTTACTCCCCACCGACAGGGGATGCCAAAAACATTCAGTACTTC CASSYSPPTGDAKNIQYF
many TRBJ1-6 TRBV7-2 NA TGTGCCAGCAGCTTCAATAATTCACCCCTCCACTTT CASSFNNSPLHF
many TRBJ1-6 TRBV11-2 TRBD1 TGTGCCAGCAGGGGACAGGGGATTTCACCCCTCCACTTT CASRGQGISPLHF